Here is one TCR beta chain with its context. The record originates from a study of cytomegalovirus exposure and HLA in healthy donors. Germline assignment: CDR1 SNHLY and CDR2 FYNNEI. The CDR3 loop spans 16 amino acids. Trimming stripped 7 bases from V and 9 bases from J, with 25 bases between. The PCR used 60 Vbeta and 13 Jbeta primers. Sequencing was performed with immunoSEQ multiplex PCR; in TCRdb, only in-frame clones are kept and a portion is missing. This table holds approximately 130,000 clones, approximately 85% found once. The receptor was isolated from a boy aged 5-17 years in good health and CMV-seronegative. V is TRBV2 and J is TRBJ1-5, with D perhaps TRBD1 (5 bases). The sample taken for sequencing was PBMCs. The CDR3 DNA follows: TGTGCCAGCAAGGAATCGGAAAAAACAGGACCTCGGCCCCAGCATTTT. Translating it yields CASKESEKTGPRPQHF.